The sequence of this TCR beta chain was determined in a study of T cells after yellow fever vaccination. There are a few counts of this clonotype. TCR cDNA, made by 5'RACE template switching, carried an added universal primer site and UMIs. TCRdb re-called the 5' RACE reads with MiXCR, one entry per CDR3 protein. The repertoire holds more than 95,000 distinct CDR3 sequences, about 7% seen once, with approximately 2.7% in the top ten. The CDR3 loop spans 14 amino acids. Trimming cost V 0 bases and J 6 bases, with 7 bases left between them. Germline CDR1 reads SGHRS; CDR2 reads YFSETQ. V gene TRBV5-1 combines with J gene TRBJ1-6, with D possibly matching TRBD1 (5 bases). The sequence was obtained from a man aged 18 to 30 who received the YFV17D yellow fever vaccine. The sample in question was CD4+ T cells sorted from PBMCs, obtained about 41 days after the first yellow fever vaccination. As DNA, the CDR3 is TGCGCCAGCAGCTTGGGACAGCCTAATTCACCCCTCCACTTT. Its protein product is CASSLGQPNSPLHF.